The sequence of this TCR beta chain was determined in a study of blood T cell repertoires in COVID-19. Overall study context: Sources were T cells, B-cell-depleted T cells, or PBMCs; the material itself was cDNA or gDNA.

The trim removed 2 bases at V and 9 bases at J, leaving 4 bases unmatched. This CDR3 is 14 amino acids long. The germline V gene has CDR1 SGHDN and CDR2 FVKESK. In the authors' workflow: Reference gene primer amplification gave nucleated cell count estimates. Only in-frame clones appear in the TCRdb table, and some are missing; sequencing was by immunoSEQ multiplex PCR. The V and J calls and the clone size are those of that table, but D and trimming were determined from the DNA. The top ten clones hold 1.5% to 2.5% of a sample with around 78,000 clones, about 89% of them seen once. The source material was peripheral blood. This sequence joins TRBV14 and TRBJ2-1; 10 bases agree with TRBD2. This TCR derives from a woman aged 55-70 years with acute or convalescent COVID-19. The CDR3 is CASSQLAGEIEQFF. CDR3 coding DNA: TGTGCCAGCAGCCAACTAGCGGGAGAGATTGAGCAGTTCTTC.